This TCR beta chain was found in a study of CD8 T cells in Susac syndrome. CDR1 is MGHDK and CDR2 is SYGVNS in the germline V gene. CDR3 length: 13 residues. Trimming stripped 8 bases from V and 10 bases from J, with 17 bases between. RNA amounts of roughly 0.5 to 1 ug underwent reverse transcription with random hexamers. Each CDR3 protein gets one entry after TCRdb re-called the immunoSEQ multiplex PCR reads with MiXCR. The sample lists 150,000 to 200,000 distinct CDR3 sequences; just under 95% were seen once. TCR beta sequencing was performed on blood CD8+ and CD4+ T cells. Controls were healthy donors (matched for age and sex). Negative isolation was used for CD8+ and CD4+ T cells, and FACS enrichment was applied to TEMRA cells.

The clonotype originates from a human donor in good health. The sequencing input was CD4+ T cells from PBMCs. This chain links TRBV25-1 with TRBJ1-4, with a tentative D call TRBD1 (6 bases). The CDR3 is CASDDRPRGKLFF. DNA for the CDR3: TGTGCCAGCGATGACAGGCCGCGGGGAAAACTGTTTTTT.